The clone carrying this T cell receptor beta chain was detected a few times. Its antigen is unknown. The record originates from a study of beta chain features in type 1 diabetes. About the study: Cell yields, age and gender were similar between patients and healthy donors. General observations from the study: Naive, central memory and regulatory TCRB repertoires appeared more similar among patients than healthy donors. Type 1 diabetes patients had TCRB CDR3s that were shorter (moderately but significantly so) in all four CD4+ subsets.

Since all of the isolated RNA was reverse transcribed, expressed TCRB transcripts were what got sequenced. Libraries were prepared by immunoSEQ multiplex PCR; TCRdb keeps only in-frame clonotypes and omits some of them. The table shows 600,000 to 700,000 clones, with around 12% occurring only once. Germline V CDR1 and CDR2: SGHNT, YENEEA. CDR3 length: 13 amino acids. V was cut by 3 bases and J by 6 bases, with 10 bases left in between. Sorting with CD45RO/CCR7/CD25/CD127/CD95/CD27 yielded naive, central memory, regulatory and stem-like memory CD4+ cells. Sorted populations all had greater than 98% purity.

The chain joins TRBV11-3 to TRBJ2-3; tentative D call: TRBD2 (6 bases). The sample comprised naive CD4+ T cells from blood. The clonotype was recovered from a man between 25 and 39 years old with type 1 diabetes. The CDR3: CASSFGRGDTQYF. CDR3 nucleotides: TGTGCCAGCAGCTTCGGCCGGGGGGATACGCAGTATTTT.